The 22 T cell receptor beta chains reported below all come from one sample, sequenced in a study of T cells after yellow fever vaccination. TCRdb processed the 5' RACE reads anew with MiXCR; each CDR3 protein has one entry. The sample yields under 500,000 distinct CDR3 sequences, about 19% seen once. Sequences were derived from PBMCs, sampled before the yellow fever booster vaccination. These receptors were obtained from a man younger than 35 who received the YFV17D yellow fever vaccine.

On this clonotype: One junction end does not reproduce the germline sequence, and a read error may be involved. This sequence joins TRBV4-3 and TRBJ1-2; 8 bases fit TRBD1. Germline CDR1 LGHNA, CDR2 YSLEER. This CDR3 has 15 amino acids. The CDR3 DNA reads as TGCGCCAGCAGCCAGCATGGACAGGGAGCTAACGGCTGCACCTTC. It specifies CASSQHGQGANGCTF.

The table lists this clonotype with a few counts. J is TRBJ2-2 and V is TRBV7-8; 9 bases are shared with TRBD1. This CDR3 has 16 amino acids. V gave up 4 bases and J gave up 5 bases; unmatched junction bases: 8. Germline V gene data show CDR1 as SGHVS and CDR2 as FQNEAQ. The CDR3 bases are TGTGCCAGCAGCTCCAACCGGGACAGGGATACCGGGGAGCTGTTTTTT. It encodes CASSSNRDRDTGELFF.

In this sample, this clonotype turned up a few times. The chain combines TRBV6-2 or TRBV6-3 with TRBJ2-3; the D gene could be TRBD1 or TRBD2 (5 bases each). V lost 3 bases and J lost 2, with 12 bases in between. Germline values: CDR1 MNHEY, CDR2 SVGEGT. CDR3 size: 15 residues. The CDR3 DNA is TGTGCCAGCAGTTATGAGGGGCTTATCACAGATACGCAGTATTTT. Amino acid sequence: CASSYEGLITDTQYF.

The CDR3 spells CASTPRMRGGPSNEQFF. The CDR3 bases are TGTGCCAGCACCCCGAGGATGCGGGGGGGCCCTTCAAATGAGCAGTTCTTC. The chain links TRBV7-9 to TRBJ2-1; 9 bases align to TRBD2. The CDR3 runs to 17 residues. V dropped 7 bases and J dropped 7; count of bases not matched to a gene: 17. In germline, CDR1 is SEHNR, CDR2 FQNEAQ (reference sequence).

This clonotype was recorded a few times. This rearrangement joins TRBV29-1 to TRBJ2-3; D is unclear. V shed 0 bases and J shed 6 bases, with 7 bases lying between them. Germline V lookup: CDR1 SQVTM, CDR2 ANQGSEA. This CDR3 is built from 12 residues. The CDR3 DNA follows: TGCAGCGTTGAAGATCGGCGGGATACGCAGTATTTT. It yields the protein CSVEDRRDTQYF.

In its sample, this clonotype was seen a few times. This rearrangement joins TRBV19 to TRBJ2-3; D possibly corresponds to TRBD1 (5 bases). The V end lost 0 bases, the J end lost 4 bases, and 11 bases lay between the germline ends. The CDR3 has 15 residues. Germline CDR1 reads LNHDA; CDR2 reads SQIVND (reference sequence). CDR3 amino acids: CASSIESQGADTQYF. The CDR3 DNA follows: TGTGCCAGTAGTATAGAGTCTCAGGGTGCAGATACGCAGTATTTT.

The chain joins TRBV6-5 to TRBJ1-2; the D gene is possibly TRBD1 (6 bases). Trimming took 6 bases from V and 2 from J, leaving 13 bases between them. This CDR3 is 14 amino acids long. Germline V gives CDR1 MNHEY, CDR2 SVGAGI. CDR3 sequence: CASSSGTKNYGYTF. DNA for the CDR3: TGTGCCAGCAGCTCCGGGACAAAAAACTATGGCTACACCTTC.

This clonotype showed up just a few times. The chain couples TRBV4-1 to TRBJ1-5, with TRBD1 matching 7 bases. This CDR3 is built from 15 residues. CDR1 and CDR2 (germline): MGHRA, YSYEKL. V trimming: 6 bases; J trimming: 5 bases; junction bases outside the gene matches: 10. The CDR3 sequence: CASRPSRGVDQPQHF. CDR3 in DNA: TGCGCCAGCAGACCGTCCAGGGGGGTCGATCAGCCCCAGCATTTT.

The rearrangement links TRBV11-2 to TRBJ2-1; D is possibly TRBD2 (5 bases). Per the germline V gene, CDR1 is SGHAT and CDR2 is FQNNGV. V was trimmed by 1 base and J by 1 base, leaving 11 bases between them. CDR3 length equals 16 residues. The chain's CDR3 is CASSLVRGPSYNEQFF. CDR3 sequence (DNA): TGTGCCAGCAGCTTAGTTCGCGGGCCTTCCTACAATGAGCAGTTCTTC.

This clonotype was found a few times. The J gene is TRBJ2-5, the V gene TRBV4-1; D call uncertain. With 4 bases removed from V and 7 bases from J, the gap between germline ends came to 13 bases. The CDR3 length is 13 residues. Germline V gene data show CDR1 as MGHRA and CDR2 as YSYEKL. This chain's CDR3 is CASSRPSKGTQYF. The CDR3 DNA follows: TGCGCCAGCAGCCGGCCCAGTAAGGGGACCCAGTACTTC.

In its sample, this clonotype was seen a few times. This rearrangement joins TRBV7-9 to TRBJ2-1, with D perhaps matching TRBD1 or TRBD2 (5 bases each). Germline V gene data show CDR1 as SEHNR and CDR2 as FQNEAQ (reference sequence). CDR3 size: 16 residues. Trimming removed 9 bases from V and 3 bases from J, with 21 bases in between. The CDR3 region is CAREITGQGLYNEQFF. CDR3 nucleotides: TGTGCCAGAGAAATTACGGGGCAGGGCCTCTACAATGAGCAGTTCTTC.

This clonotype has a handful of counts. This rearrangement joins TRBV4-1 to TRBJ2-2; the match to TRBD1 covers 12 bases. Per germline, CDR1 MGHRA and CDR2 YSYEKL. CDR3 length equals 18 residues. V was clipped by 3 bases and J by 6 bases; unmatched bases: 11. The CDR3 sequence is CASSQPGQGARVAGELFF. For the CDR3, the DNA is TGCGCCAGCAGCCAGCCGGGACAGGGGGCGCGAGTAGCCGGGGAGCTGTTTTTT.

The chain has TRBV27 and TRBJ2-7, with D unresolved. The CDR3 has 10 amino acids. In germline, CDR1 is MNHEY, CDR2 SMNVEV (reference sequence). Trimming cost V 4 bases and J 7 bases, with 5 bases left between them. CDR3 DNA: TGTGCCAGCAGTTATGGAGAGCAGTACTTC. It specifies CASSYGEQYF.

CDR3 DNA sequence: TGTGCCAGCAGGTCCCCGACTAACTACGAGCAGTACTTC. Translated: CASRSPTNYEQYF. The chain couples TRBV6-5 to TRBJ2-7, with D tentatively TRBD2 (5 bases). Trimming pared 6 bases from V and 3 bases from J, leaving 12 bases between. The CDR3 runs 13 residues. Germline CDR1 MNHEY, CDR2 SVGAGI.

The CDR3 reads CASSLAARHGTGSINEQFF. The CDR3 DNA reads TGTGCCAGCAGCTTAGCCGCCCGTCACGGGACAGGGTCTATCAATGAGCAGTTCTTC. The rearrangement joins TRBV7-6 to TRBJ2-1, with 9 nucleotides matching TRBD1. V shed 0 bases and J 6 bases; nucleotides not matched to a gene: 15. Looked up from germline, CDR1 is SGHVS and CDR2 is FNYEAQ. The CDR3 has 19 residues.

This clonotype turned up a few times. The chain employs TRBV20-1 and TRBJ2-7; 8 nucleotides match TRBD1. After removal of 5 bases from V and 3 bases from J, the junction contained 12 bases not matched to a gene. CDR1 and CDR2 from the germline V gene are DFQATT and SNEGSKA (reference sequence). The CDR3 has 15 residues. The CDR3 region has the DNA TGCAGTGCTCTCCAGGGGGCTCGAGGAGGCTACGAGCAGTACTTC. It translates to CSALQGARGGYEQYF.

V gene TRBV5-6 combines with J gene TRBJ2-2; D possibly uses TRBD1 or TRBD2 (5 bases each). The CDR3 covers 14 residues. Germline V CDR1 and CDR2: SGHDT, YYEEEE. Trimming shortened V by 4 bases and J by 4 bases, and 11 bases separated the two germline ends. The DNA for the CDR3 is TGTGCCAGCAGCCCTACAGGAGGCACCGGGGAGCTGTTTTTT. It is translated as CASSPTGGTGELFF.

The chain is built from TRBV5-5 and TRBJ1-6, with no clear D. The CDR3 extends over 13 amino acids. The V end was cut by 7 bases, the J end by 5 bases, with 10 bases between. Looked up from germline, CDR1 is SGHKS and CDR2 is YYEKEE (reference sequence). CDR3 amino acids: CASGRGNNSPLHF. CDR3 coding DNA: TGTGCCAGCGGCCGGGGTAATAATTCACCCCTCCACTTT. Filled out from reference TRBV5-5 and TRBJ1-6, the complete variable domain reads DAGVTQSPTHLIKTRGQQVTLRCSPISGHKSVSWYQQVLGQGPQFIFQYYEKEERGRGNFPDRFSARQFPNYSSELNVNALLLGDSALYLCASGRGNNSPLHFGNGTRLTVT.

CDR3 nucleotides: TGTGCCAGCAGCGAGCGAACTAGCGGGGGGGCCAATGAGCAGTTCTTC. It codes for CASSERTSGGANEQFF. The V and J genes are TRBV9 and TRBJ2-1; 13 nucleotides line up with TRBD2. V lost 3 bases, J lost 6 bases, and 6 bases stayed unmatched. This CDR3 contains 16 residues. Germline V gives CDR1 SGDLS, CDR2 YYNGEE.

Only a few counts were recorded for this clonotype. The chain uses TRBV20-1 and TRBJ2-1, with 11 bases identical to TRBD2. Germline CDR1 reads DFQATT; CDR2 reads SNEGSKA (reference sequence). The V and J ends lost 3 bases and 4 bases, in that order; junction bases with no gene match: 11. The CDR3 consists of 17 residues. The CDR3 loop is CSASGTSGWARYNEQFF. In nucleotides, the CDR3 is TGCAGTGCTAGTGGGACTAGCGGATGGGCTAGGTACAATGAGCAGTTCTTC.

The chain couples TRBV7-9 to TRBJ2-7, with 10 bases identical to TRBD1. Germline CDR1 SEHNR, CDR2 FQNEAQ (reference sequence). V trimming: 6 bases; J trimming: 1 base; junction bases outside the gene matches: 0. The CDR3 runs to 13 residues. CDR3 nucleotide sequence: TGTGCCAGCAGGGGACAGGGGTCCTACGAGCAGTACTTC. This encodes CASRGQGSYEQYF.

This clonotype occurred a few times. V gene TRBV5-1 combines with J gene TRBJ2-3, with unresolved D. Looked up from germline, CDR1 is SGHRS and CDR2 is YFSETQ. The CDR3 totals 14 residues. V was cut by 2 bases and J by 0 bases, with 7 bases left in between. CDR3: CASSFIGSTDTQYF. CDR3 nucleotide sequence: TGCGCCAGCAGCTTTATAGGAAGCACAGATACGCAGTATTTT.